Listed below are T cell receptor beta chains from one sample, sequenced in a study of regulatory T cells in long-lasting Graves disease. MiXCR was run by TCRdb on the multiplex PCR reads, yielding one entry per CDR3 protein. The table lists about 340,000 distinct CDR3 sequences, around a fifth of them singletons. The sequences come from peripheral blood mononuclear cells (PBMCs), collected when the disease was refractory, from a patient treated with antithyroid drugs. The receptors stem from a female donor with Graves disease. CDR3s include the opening cysteine and the closing phenylalanine or tryptophan. A D gene is named only where the DNA matches it firmly. Not every row has a clone size; where given, it reads once, few, many or a size class.

V gene,clone size,J gene,D gene,CDR3 protein,CDR3 DNA
TRBV9,-,TRBJ2-7,TRBD2,CASSPRLAGDIYEQYF,TGTGCCAGCAGCCCACGCTTAGCGGGGGATATCTACGAGCAGTACTTC
TRBV3-1,-,TRBJ1-1,-,CASTHEYTEAFF,TGTGCCAGCACCCACGAATACACTGAAGCTTTCTTT
TRBV20-1,few,TRBJ1-2,-,CSAIWSNYGYTF,TGCAGTGCTATCTGGTCTAACTATGGCTACACCTTC
TRBV3-2,-,TRBJ2-1,-,CASSQRTSGGVCEQFF,TGTGCCAGCAGCCAGAGGACTAGCGGGGGGGTTTGTGAGCAGTTCTTC
TRBV12-3/TRBV12-4,-,TRBJ2-1,TRBD2,CASSPSEVAGYNEQFF,TGTGCCAGCAGTCCCTCTGAGGTAGCGGGCTACAATGAGCAGTTCTTC
TRBV9,few,TRBJ1-2,-,CASSVAGGRTGGYTF,TGTGCCAGCAGCGTAGCCGGGGGGCGGACGGGCGGCTACACCTTC
TRBV5-1,many,TRBJ1-1,-,CASSEQPNTEAFF,TGCGCCAGCAGCGAACAACCGAACACTGAAGCTTTCTTT
TRBV20-1,few,TRBJ2-5,-,CSARPRNKETQYF,TGCAGTGCTAGACCCCGGAATAAAGAGACCCAGTACTTC
TRBV4-1,few,TRBJ2-7,TRBD2,CASSQVDSGRYEQYF,TGCGCCAGCAGCCAAGTGGATAGCGGGAGATACGAGCAGTACTTC
TRBV20-1,few,TRBJ2-7,-,CSASEATYWGNYEQYF,TGCAGTGCTAGCGAGGCTACGTATTGGGGCAACTACGAGCAGTACTTC
TRBV6-2/TRBV6-3,few,TRBJ1-5,-,CASSYEAGPNQPQHF,TGTGCCAGCAGTTACGAAGCAGGCCCCAATCAGCCCCAGCATTTT
TRBV11-3,many,TRBJ1-1,-,CASSTRRRGTEAFF,TGTGCCAGCAGCACCCGACGAAGGGGGACTGAAGCTTTCTTT
TRBV12-3/TRBV12-4,many,TRBJ1-6,-,CASSLGGISPLHF,TGTGCCAGCAGTCTAGGAGGGATTTCACCCCTCCACTTT
TRBV4-1,-,TRBJ1-2,-,CASSQIGGEGYTF,TGCGCCAGCAGCCAAATCGGGGGCGAAGGCTACACCTTC
TRBV5-1,many,TRBJ2-2,-,CASSSGANTGELFF,TGCGCCAGCAGCTCCGGGGCGAACACCGGGGAGCTGTTTTTT
TRBV28,many,TRBJ1-2,TRBD1,CASSFGQGKDGYTF,TGTGCCAGCAGTTTCGGACAGGGAAAGGATGGCTACACCTTC
TRBV2,many,TRBJ2-4,-,CASRAFRNIQYF,TGTGCCAGCAGGGCCTTTAGGAACATTCAGTACTTC
TRBV9,-,TRBJ1-4,-,CASSSAGARGEKLFF,TGTGCCAGCAGCTCAGCGGGGGCGCGGGGTGAAAAACTGTTTTTT
TRBV20-1,many,TRBJ1-2,-,CSAPGRDLYGYTF,TGCAGTGCTCCCGGGCGAGACCTATATGGCTACACCTTC
TRBV7-2,many,TRBJ2-7,TRBD1,CASSPGPGTAYEQYF,TGTGCCAGCAGCCCGGGTCCAGGGACAGCCTACGAGCAGTACTTC
TRBV6-2/TRBV6-3,-,TRBJ2-1,TRBD2,CASSYPASGGAGRYEQFF,TGTGCCAGCAGTTACCCGGCTAGCGGGGGGGCGGGGCGTTATGAGCAGTTCTTC
TRBV2,many,TRBJ1-2,-,CASSTGVYGYTF,TGTGCCAGCAGTACCGGCGTCTATGGCTACACCTTC
TRBV5-5,-,TRBJ1-6,TRBD1,CASSPQGGGGSPLHF,TGTGCCAGCAGCCCACAGGGAGGGGGCGGATCACCCCTCCACTTT
TRBV4-1,few,TRBJ1-2,-,CASSQERGPYGYTF,TGCGCCAGCAGCCAAGAACGGGGTCCCTATGGCTACACCTTC
TRBV13,many,TRBJ2-5,-,CASSKRQPGETQYF,TGTGCCAGCAGTAAAAGACAACCGGGTGAGACCCAGTACTTC
TRBV30,-,TRBJ1-5,-,CAWSVEGRQPQHF,TGTGCCTGGAGTGTGGAAGGGCGGCAGCCCCAGCATTTT
TRBV7-3,-,TRBJ2-5,TRBD2,CASSLNGRAGETQYF,TGTGCCAGCAGCTTAAACGGGAGGGCCGGGGAGACCCAGTACTTC
TRBV28,many,TRBJ2-7,TRBD2,CASSLSPFSRGSQPYEQYF,TGTGCCAGCAGTTTATCCCCCTTCAGCCGCGGGAGCCAACCCTACGAGCAGTACTTC
TRBV29-1,many,TRBJ1-1,-,CSVKHTNTEAFF,TGCAGCGTGAAACATACGAACACTGAAGCTTTCTTT
TRBV6-4,few,TRBJ1-1,TRBD1,CASRQDRESTEAFF,TGTGCCAGCAGGCAGGACAGGGAGAGTACTGAAGCTTTCTTT
TRBV27,many,TRBJ1-5,-,CASSLSSNQPQHF,TGTGCCAGCAGTTTGTCCAGCAATCAGCCCCAGCATTTT
TRBV5-1,-,TRBJ2-7,TRBD2,CASSLVASGNLFEQYF,TGCGCCAGCAGCTTGGTGGCTAGCGGGAACCTCTTCGAGCAGTACTTC
TRBV5-1,few,TRBJ2-2,TRBD2,CASSSGFSGKVGELFF,TGCGCCAGCAGCTCTGGTTTTAGCGGGAAGGTCGGGGAGCTGTTTTTT
TRBV28,-,TRBJ2-3,-,CASSLGQLNTKSLSTDTQYF,TGTGCCAGCAGTTTAGGGCAGTTAAATACCAAATCTCTAAGCACAGATACGCAGTATTTT
TRBV13,once,TRBJ2-7,TRBD1,CASSYTRDRGRKGYNEQYF,TGTGCCAGCAGCTACACCCGGGACAGGGGGCGCAAGGGCTATAACGAGCAGTACTTC
TRBV4-1,-,TRBJ1-5,-,CASSQWGANSNQPQHF,TGCGCCAGCAGCCAATGGGGGGCAAATAGCAATCAGCCCCAGCATTTT
TRBV24-1,many,TRBJ2-6,TRBD1,CATSDLPGTGGTPSGANVLTF,TGTGCCACCAGTGATTTGCCCGGGACAGGGGGTACCCCCTCTGGGGCCAACGTCCTGACTTTC
TRBV18,few,TRBJ1-2,TRBD1,CASSPGQENYGYTF,TGTGCCAGCTCACCTGGACAGGAGAACTATGGCTACACCTTC
TRBV7-9,many,TRBJ1-2,TRBD1,CASSLAQGGVRGYTF,TGTGCCAGCAGCTTAGCCCAAGGGGGCGTCCGAGGCTACACCTTC
TRBV12-3/TRBV12-4,many,TRBJ2-7,TRBD1,CASSLRHRDRGTPSYEQYF,TGTGCCAGCAGTTTAAGGCACCGGGACAGGGGAACCCCCAGCTACGAGCAGTACTTC
TRBV5-5,-,TRBJ1-1,-,CASSAPGTGNTEAFF,TGTGCCAGCAGCGCCCCCGGGACGGGGAACACTGAAGCTTTCTTT
TRBV3-1,many,TRBJ2-4,-,CASSQGGTLAKNIQYF,TGTGCCAGCAGCCAAGGAGGTACCCTAGCCAAAAACATTCAGTACTTC